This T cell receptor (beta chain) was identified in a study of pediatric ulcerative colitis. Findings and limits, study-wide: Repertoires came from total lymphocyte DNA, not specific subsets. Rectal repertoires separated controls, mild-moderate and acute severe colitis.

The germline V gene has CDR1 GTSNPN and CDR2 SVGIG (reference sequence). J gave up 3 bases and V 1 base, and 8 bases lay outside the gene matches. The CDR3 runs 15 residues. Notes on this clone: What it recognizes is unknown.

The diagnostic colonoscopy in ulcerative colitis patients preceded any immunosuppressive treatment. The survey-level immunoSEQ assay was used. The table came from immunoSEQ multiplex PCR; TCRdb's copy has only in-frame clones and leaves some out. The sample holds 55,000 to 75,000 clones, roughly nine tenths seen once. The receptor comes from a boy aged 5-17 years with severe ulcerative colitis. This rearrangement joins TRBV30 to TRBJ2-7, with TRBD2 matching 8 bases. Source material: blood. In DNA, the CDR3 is TGTGCCTGGAGTGATACGACTAGCGCTAACTACGAGCAGTACTTC. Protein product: CAWSDTTSANYEQYF.